Listed here are 30 T cell receptor beta chains from one sample, sequenced in a study of blood T cell repertoires in COVID-19. Measured with immunoSEQ multiplex PCR; TCRdb has only the in-frame clones, and not every one. The repertoire includes 250,000 to 350,000 clones, 87% of them detected once, and approximately 5% sits in the top ten. The sequencing sample was made of PBMCs or T cells enriched from blood (not recorded which). These receptors came from a woman in her twenties or thirties who had recovered from COVID-19.

Details on this clone: The same CDR3 can be traced to other DNA sequences in this sample. This chain links TRBV12-3 or TRBV12-4 with TRBJ1-2; D is unresolved. This CDR3 is 11 amino acids long. V shed 6 bases and J shed 4 bases, with 6 bases lying between them. The CDR3 DNA sequence: TGTGCCAGCAGCCGGAGCTATGGCTACACCTTC. It is translated as CASSRSYGYTF.

The chain is built from TRBV15 and TRBJ1-5, with 9 positions matching TRBD1. Germline CDR1 and CDR2: LNHNV and YYDKDF (reference sequence). J was trimmed by 6 bases and V by 4 bases; bases with no gene match: 10. The CDR3 totals 16 residues. The CDR3 loop reads CATSNRGQGRSQPQHF. CDR3 sequence (DNA): TGTGCCACCAGCAACCGGGGACAGGGAAGAAGTCAGCCCCAGCATTTT.

The chain has TRBV5-1 and TRBJ2-2, with 9 positions matching TRBD2. The V and J ends lost 2 bases and 2 bases, in that order; junction bases with no gene match: 4. The CDR3 contains 16 residues. Germline lookup yields CDR1 SGHRS and CDR2 YFSETQ. The CDR3 nucleotides read TGCGCCAGCAGCTTATTAGCGGGGGTAAACACCGGGGAGCTGTTTTTT. Its translation is CASSLLAGVNTGELFF.

The rearrangement links TRBV10-1 to TRBJ2-7; D gene unclear. Trimming pared 8 bases from V and 6 bases from J, leaving 17 bases between. The CDR3 runs 13 residues. The germline V gene encodes CDR1 WNHNN and CDR2 SYGVQD (reference sequence). The CDR3 nucleotides are TGCGCCAGCCGCTGGAGTGGTGGCCGCGAGCAGTACTTC. It encodes CASRWSGGREQYF.

V and J are TRBV7-2 and TRBJ2-3, with D maybe TRBD2 (6 bases). CDR1 and CDR2 from the germline V gene are SGHTA and FQGNSA. Trimming cost V 0 bases and J 0 bases, with 10 bases left between them. This CDR3 spans 16 amino acids. The CDR3 DNA is TGTGCCAGCAGCTTAGCCCTCGGGACTAGCACAGATACGCAGTATTTT. Its translation is CASSLALGTSTDTQYF.

The rearrangement joins TRBV4-1 to TRBJ1-1; 10 bases map to TRBD1. Germline V gene lookup returns CDR1 MGHRA and CDR2 YSYEKL. V trimming: 5 bases; J trimming: 2 bases; junction bases outside the gene matches: 5. This CDR3 has 15 residues. This CDR3 is CASSWTGGVNTEAFF. CDR3 coding DNA: TGCGCCAGCAGCTGGACAGGGGGGGTCAACACTGAAGCTTTCTTT.

The V gene is TRBV5-8, the J gene TRBJ2-7; 11 positions agree with TRBD2. This CDR3 is built from 15 residues. V lost 4 bases, J lost 2 bases, and 5 bases stayed unmatched. Per the germline V gene, CDR1 is SGHTS and CDR2 is YDEGEE. The CDR3 protein is CASSTGTSGTYEQYF. The CDR3 DNA follows: TGTGCCAGCAGCACGGGGACTAGCGGTACCTACGAGCAGTACTTC.

The chain employs TRBV5-1 and TRBJ1-1, with D unresolved. Trimming left V 2 bases short and J 1 base short, with 15 bases between. There are 16 residues in the CDR3. CDR1 is SGHRS, CDR2 YFSETQ, per germline. CDR3 loop: CASSFNSGIPNTEAFF. The DNA for the CDR3 is TGCGCCAGCAGCTTTAATTCGGGGATTCCGAACACTGAAGCTTTCTTT.

DNA of the CDR3: TGTGCCAGTAATACAGGGATGTATACTGAAGCTTTCTTT. Its translation is CASNTGMYTEAFF. The V gene is TRBV25-1, the J gene TRBJ1-1; maybe TRBD1 (6 bases). Germline V gives CDR1 MGHDK, CDR2 SYGVNS. The CDR3 contains 13 residues. Trimming cost V 9 bases and J 5 bases, with 16 bases left between them.

The J gene is TRBJ1-2, the V gene TRBV19; TRBD1 might be the D (6 bases). V shed 4 bases and J shed 1 base, with 10 bases lying between them. Germline lookup yields CDR1 LNHDA and CDR2 SQIVND (reference sequence). The CDR3 is 14 amino acids. CDR3 bases: TGTGCCAGTAGTACCGGACAGTTTAACTATGGCTACACCTTC. It yields the protein CASSTGQFNYGYTF.

As regards this clone: This specimen includes other DNA sequences encoding the same CDR3. The chain uses TRBV5-1 and TRBJ2-7; D is unresolved. V shed 5 bases and J shed 0 bases, with 9 bases lying between them. Germline-derived CDR1 and CDR2 are SGHRS and YFSETQ. This CDR3 has 13 amino acids. CDR3 loop: CASSLSVSYEQYF. The CDR3 coding sequence is TGCGCCAGCAGTTTATCGGTCTCCTACGAGCAGTACTTC.

This chain connects TRBV6-2 or TRBV6-3 to TRBJ2-5; the match to TRBD2 covers 8 bases. Germline trimming cut 5 bases from V and 4 bases from J; bases unmatched to any gene: 6. Germline V gene data show CDR1 as MNHEY and CDR2 as SVGEGT. The CDR3 contains 14 residues. CDR3 sequence reads: CASSSGGGIETQYF. Written as DNA, the CDR3 is TGTGCCAGCAGTAGCGGGGGCGGGATAGAGACCCAGTACTTC.

V gene TRBV6-6 combines with J gene TRBJ1-2; D is ambiguous. V was cut by 5 bases and J by 4 bases, with 17 bases left in between. Germline assignment: CDR1 MNHNY and CDR2 SVGAGI (reference sequence). There are 15 residues in the CDR3. CDR3 sequence (DNA): TGTGCCAGCAGTCGTGGGAGGGAGGCCGGCTATGGCTACACCTTC. This sequence encodes CASSRGREAGYGYTF.

The J gene is TRBJ1-2, the V gene TRBV29-1, with D unclear. The CDR3 sequence is 13 residues long. The V end lost 6 bases, the J end lost 4 bases, and 15 bases lay between the germline ends. Per germline, CDR1 SQVTM and CDR2 ANQGSEA. CDR3 loop: CSVAENGLYGYTF. In DNA form, the CDR3 reads TGCAGCGTCGCTGAAAATGGCCTCTATGGCTACACCTTC.

This clone was seen only once. This chain's CDR3 is CASSQTGSFHYGYTF. CDR3 coding DNA: TGTGCCAGCAGCCAGACAGGGAGTTTCCACTATGGCTACACCTTC. This chain connects TRBV3-1 (or the pseudogene TRBV3-2) to TRBJ1-2, with TRBD1 identical over 7 bases. There are 15 residues in the CDR3. CDR1 is LGHDT and CDR2 is YNNKEL in the germline V gene (reference sequence). J gave up 3 bases and V 3 bases, and 7 bases lay outside the gene matches.

The table lists this clone with a few counts. V is TRBV4-3 and J is TRBJ2-7; TRBD1 matches at 8 bases. CDR1 is LGHNA and CDR2 is YSLEER in the germline V gene. V gave up 4 bases and J gave up 3 bases; unmatched junction bases: 5. The CDR3 length is 14 residues. The CDR3 nucleotides are TGCGCCAGCAGCCCTAGTACAGGGGGCTACGAGCAGTACTTC. Residues: CASSPSTGGYEQYF.

For the CDR3, the DNA is TGTGCCAGCCGAACGATTACTCTTAACTATGGCTACACCTTC. It yields the protein CASRTITLNYGYTF. The rearrangement uses TRBV7-2 and TRBJ1-2; no clear D. Trimming removed 8 bases from V and 1 base from J, with 14 bases in between. Germline-derived CDR1 and CDR2 are SGHTA and FQGNSA. The CDR3 sequence is 14 residues long. Full variable domain (outside the CDR3, taken from reference TRBV7-2 and TRBJ1-2): GAGVSQSPSNKVTEKGKDVELRCDPISGHTALYWYRQSLGQGLEFLIYFQGNSAPDKSGLPSDRFSAERTGGSVSTLTIQRTQQEDSAVYLCASRTITLNYGYTFGSGTRLTVV.

The chain combines TRBV18 with TRBJ1-5, with 11 nucleotides matching TRBD1. The CDR3 runs to 15 residues. V was pared by 0 bases and J by 6 bases, with 1 base of the junction left unmatched. Germline CDR1 and CDR2: KGHSH and LQKENI. CDR3: CASSPPGQGGQPQHF. The CDR3 DNA is TGTGCCAGCTCACCACCGGGACAGGGGGGTCAGCCCCAGCATTTT.

This rearrangement joins TRBV12-5 to TRBJ2-5; 9 bases agree with TRBD1. This CDR3 has 16 amino acids. Germline loops: CDR1 LGHNT, CDR2 FRNRAP. V was clipped by 1 base and J by 3 bases; unmatched bases: 6. CDR3 loop: CASGLGTGAPEETQYF. The CDR3 DNA sequence: TGTGCTAGTGGTTTGGGGACAGGGGCCCCTGAAGAGACCCAGTACTTC.

The CDR3 coding sequence is TGTGCCAGCAGTCCGGGAGCTTGGGGGGGACTCATGAACACTGAAGCTTTCTTT. Its translation is CASSPGAWGGLMNTEAFF. This chain links TRBV27 with TRBJ1-1, with D possibly matching TRBD1 (5 bases). The CDR3 runs to 18 residues. Germline V CDR1 and CDR2: MNHEY, SMNVEV (reference sequence). Trimming shortened V by 5 bases and J by 0 bases, and 22 bases separated the two germline ends.

This chain uses TRBV28 with TRBJ2-7, with D possibly TRBD1 on 6 matching bases. The CDR3 extends over 14 amino acids. V was trimmed by 3 bases and J by 4 bases, leaving 13 bases between them. The V gene's germline CDR1 is MDHEN and CDR2 SYDVKM. The CDR3 DNA reads as TGTGCCAGCAGTTTGTTTGGACAGATATACGAGCAGTACTTC. It yields the protein CASSLFGQIYEQYF.

This CDR3 reads CASSWGLDLTDTQYF. CDR3 DNA sequence: TGCGCCAGCAGCTGGGGACTAGACCTCACAGATACGCAGTATTTT. The genes are TRBV5-1 and TRBJ2-3, with 8 bases matching TRBD2. Germline loops: CDR1 SGHRS, CDR2 YFSETQ. The CDR3 runs to 15 residues. Trimming cost V 3 bases and J 2 bases; bases outside gene matches: 5.

This chain uses TRBV30 with TRBJ1-1; possible D gene TRBD1, 6 bases. Trimming removed 0 bases from V and 3 bases from J, with 11 bases in between. CDR3 length: 14 amino acids. Germline V gene sequence: CDR1 GTSNPN, CDR2 SVGIG (reference sequence). CDR3 bases: TGTGCCTGGAGTGTGGTGCAGGGGTACACTGAAGCTTTCTTT. Translated, it gives CAWSVVQGYTEAFF.

The chain links TRBV28 to TRBJ1-4; D is ambiguous. CDR3 length equals 13 residues. V was trimmed by 8 bases and J by 7 bases, leaving 14 bases between them. CDR1 MDHEN and CDR2 SYDVKM come from the germline V gene. The CDR3 coding sequence is TGTGCCAGCCTCAAGGGAGGGATTGAAAAACTGTTTTTT. It specifies CASLKGGIEKLFF.

This clone came up a few times. The V and J genes are TRBV24-1 and TRBJ1-5; 7 nucleotides line up with TRBD1. V was pared by 2 bases and J by 7 bases, with 7 bases of the junction left unmatched. This CDR3 has 15 residues. CDR1 KGHDR and CDR2 SFDVKD come from the germline V gene. CDR3 amino acids: CATSDSRQGVQPQHF. For the CDR3, the DNA is TGTGCCACCAGTGATTCCCGACAGGGTGTACAGCCCCAGCATTTT.

The chain links TRBV9 to TRBJ1-4, with a possible D match to TRBD1 (6 bases). V lost 4 bases, J lost 6 bases, and 16 bases lay in between. The CDR3 runs to 15 residues. Germline CDR1 SGDLS, CDR2 YYNGEE. The CDR3 reads CASSTDGGPDEKLFF. CDR3 bases: TGTGCCAGCAGCACGGACGGGGGGCCGGATGAAAAACTGTTTTTT.

This clone has just one count. The chain carries TRBV12-3 or TRBV12-4 and TRBJ1-2; possible D gene TRBD1, 6 bases. The CDR3 runs to 12 residues. Trimming shortened V by 1 base and J by 7 bases, and 7 bases separated the two germline ends. CDR3 sequence (DNA): TGTGCCAGCAGTTTAGTAGGGGGTGGCTACACCTTC. Protein product: CASSLVGGGYTF.

The chain recombines TRBV4-1 with TRBJ1-1; 8 nucleotides match TRBD1. Germline CDR1 is MGHRA and CDR2 is YSYEKL. V dropped 3 bases and J dropped 1; count of bases not matched to a gene: 7. The CDR3 extends over 16 amino acids. The CDR3 sequence: CASSHLGTGGNTEAFF. The CDR3 DNA follows: TGCGCCAGCAGCCACCTCGGGACAGGAGGGAACACTGAAGCTTTCTTT.

This clone occurred once. The chain joins TRBV6-2 or TRBV6-3 to TRBJ1-3; the D is unclear. Trimming took 2 bases from V and 4 from J, leaving 6 bases between them. Germline assignment: CDR1 MNHEY and CDR2 SVGEGT. The CDR3 runs to 13 residues. The CDR3 sequence is CASSYVEGNTIYF. The CDR3 DNA reads as TGTGCCAGCAGTTACGTAGAAGGAAACACCATATATTTT.

The chain carries TRBV5-1 and TRBJ2-7; no firm D call. The CDR3 is 14 residues long. Trimming removed 4 bases from V and 0 bases from J, with 11 bases in between. Germline V CDR1 and CDR2: SGHRS, YFSETQ. The CDR3: CASSPPGASYEQYF. In DNA form, the CDR3 reads TGCGCCAGCAGCCCGCCCGGTGCCTCCTACGAGCAGTACTTC.